This is a list of T cell receptor beta chains from one sample in a study of blood T cell repertoires in COVID-19. Method: immunoSEQ multiplex PCR; TCRdb's copy keeps in-frame clones and lacks some. The sample yields 40,000 or so clones, 90% seen once. What was sequenced was peripheral blood. The origin of the receptors is a man between 60 and 75 years old with active or convalescent COVID-19. CDR3s include the opening cysteine and the closing phenylalanine or tryptophan. The order of the fields is V gene, clone size, D gene, J gene, CDR3 DNA, CDR3 protein. The D gene is left open where the match is weak. Part of the rows lack a size; the others show once, few, many or a class for expanded clones.

V: TRBV12-3/TRBV12-4
size: .
D: .
J: TRBJ1-2
DNA: TGTGCCAGCACCCCCGGGACTATAAGGGGCTACACCTTC
CDR3: CASTPGTIRGYTF

V: TRBV4-1
size: .
D: .
J: TRBJ2-1
DNA: TGCGCCAGCAGCCAAGAGGGACTCAGCTCCTACAATGAGCAGTTCTTC
CDR3: CASSQEGLSSYNEQFF

V: TRBV10-2
size: .
D: TRBD1
J: TRBJ1-1
DNA: TGCGCCAGCAGTGAGACTGGGACAGGGAACACTGAAGCTTTCTTT
CDR3: CASSETGTGNTEAFF

V: TRBV7-9
size: once
D: TRBD2
J: TRBJ2-5
DNA: TGTGCCAGCAGCTTAGTCAGGTTGGATGAGCGGGAAAGGGAGACCCAGTACTTC
CDR3: CASSLVRLDERERETQYF

V: TRBV10-3
size: .
D: TRBD1
J: TRBJ2-3
DNA: TGTGCCATCAGTGACCGTCGTGAGGGGACAGGGATCAATACGCAGTATTTT
CDR3: CAISDRREGTGINTQYF

V: TRBV7-2
size: .
D: TRBD2
J: TRBJ2-5
DNA: TGTGCCAGCAGCTTAAGGCTTAGCGGGAGAAAGACCCAGTACTTC
CDR3: CASSLRLSGRKTQYF

V: TRBV15
size: .
D: .
J: TRBJ1-4
DNA: TGTGCCACCAGCAGAGAGGGGCGGGATAATGAAAAACTGTTTTTT
CDR3: CATSREGRDNEKLFF

V: TRBV5-4
size: few
D: .
J: TRBJ1-6
DNA: TGTGCCAGCAGCTTGGACAGATACAATTCACCCCTCCACTTT
CDR3: CASSLDRYNSPLHF

V: TRBV10-2
size: .
D: TRBD2
J: TRBJ2-5
DNA: TGCGCCAGCGGCGGGGGGACTAGCGGGATCGGGACCCAGTACTTC
CDR3: CASGGGTSGIGTQYF

V: TRBV7-3
size: .
D: TRBD2
J: TRBJ2-1
DNA: TGTGCCAGCAGCCTACTAGCGGGAGTGAACAATGAGCAGTTCTTC
CDR3: CASSLLAGVNNEQFF